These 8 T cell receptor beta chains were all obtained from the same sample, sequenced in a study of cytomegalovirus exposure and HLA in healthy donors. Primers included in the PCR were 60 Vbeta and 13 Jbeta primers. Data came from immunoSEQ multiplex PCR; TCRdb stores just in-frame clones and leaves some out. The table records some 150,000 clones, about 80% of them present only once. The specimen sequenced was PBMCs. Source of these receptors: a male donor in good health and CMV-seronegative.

The CDR3, as DNA: TGTGCCAGCGGAGTCCTCGGGACACTTACCTACGAGCAGTACTTC. This translates into CASGVLGTLTYEQYF. V usage is TRBV7-9 and J usage is TRBJ2-7; a weak D match, TRBD1 (6 bases). Germline values: CDR1 SEHNR, CDR2 FQNEAQ (reference sequence). The germline V and J ends were trimmed by 8 bases and 2 bases, with 19 bases remaining between them. The CDR3 is made up of 15 amino acids.

CDR3 coding DNA: TGTGCCAGCAGCTCCGGACAGGGGGCTTATGGAGGTAGCTATGGCTACACCTTC. Translating gives CASSSGQGAYGGSYGYTF. This rearrangement joins TRBV5-8 to TRBJ1-2; 11 bases match TRBD1. V lost 3 bases and J lost 4; bases outside the gene matches: 14. Germline-derived CDR1 and CDR2 are SGHTS and YDEGEE. The CDR3 is made up of 18 amino acids.

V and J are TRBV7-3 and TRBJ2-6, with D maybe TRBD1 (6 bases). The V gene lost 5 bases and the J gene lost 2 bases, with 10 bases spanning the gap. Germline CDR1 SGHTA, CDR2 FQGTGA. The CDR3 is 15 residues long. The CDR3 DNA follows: TGTGCCAGCAGCCCTCGGACAGCTGGGGCCAACGTCCTGACTTTC. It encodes CASSPRTAGANVLTF.

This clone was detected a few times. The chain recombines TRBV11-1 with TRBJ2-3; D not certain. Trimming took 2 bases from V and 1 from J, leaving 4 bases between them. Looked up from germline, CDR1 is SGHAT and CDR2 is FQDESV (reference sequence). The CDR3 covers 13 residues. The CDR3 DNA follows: TGTGCCAGCAGCTTATTAGGCACAGATACGCAGTATTTT. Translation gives CASSLLGTDTQYF.

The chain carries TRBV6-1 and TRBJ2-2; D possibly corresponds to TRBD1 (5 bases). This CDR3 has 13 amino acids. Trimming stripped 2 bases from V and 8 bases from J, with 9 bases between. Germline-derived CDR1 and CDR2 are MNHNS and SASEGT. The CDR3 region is CASSEPRVGELFF. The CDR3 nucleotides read TGTGCCAGCAGTGAACCCAGGGTTGGGGAGCTGTTTTTT.

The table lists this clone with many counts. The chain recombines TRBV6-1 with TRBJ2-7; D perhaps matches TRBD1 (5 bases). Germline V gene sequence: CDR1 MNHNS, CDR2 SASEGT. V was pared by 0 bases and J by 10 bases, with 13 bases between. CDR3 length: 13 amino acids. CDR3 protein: CASSEARAASQYF. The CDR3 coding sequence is TGTGCCAGCAGTGAAGCCAGGGCAGCCTCTCAGTACTTC.

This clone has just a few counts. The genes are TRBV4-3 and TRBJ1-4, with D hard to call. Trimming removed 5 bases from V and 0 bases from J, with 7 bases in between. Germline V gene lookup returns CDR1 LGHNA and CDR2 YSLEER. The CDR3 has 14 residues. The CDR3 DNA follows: TGCGCCAGCAGCTCCCCTCCAACTAATGAAAAACTGTTTTTT. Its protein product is CASSSPPTNEKLFF.

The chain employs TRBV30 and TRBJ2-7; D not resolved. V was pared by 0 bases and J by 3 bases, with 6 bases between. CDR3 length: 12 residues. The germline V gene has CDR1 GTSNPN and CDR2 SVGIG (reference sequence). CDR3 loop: CAWSVAGYEQYF. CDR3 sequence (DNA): TGTGCCTGGAGTGTCGCAGGCTACGAGCAGTACTTC.